The rows below give T cell receptor beta chains drawn from one sample of a study of blood T cell repertoires in COVID-19. The table came from immunoSEQ multiplex PCR; TCRdb's copy has only in-frame clones and leaves some out. This repertoire shows approximately 100,000 clones, over 60% found once; its top ten account for under 8%. Sequences were obtained from peripheral blood. These receptors were collected from a man older than 75 with COVID-19, enrolled during active disease. Both conserved end residues are part of each CDR3. The order of the fields is CDR3 protein, CDR3 DNA, V gene, D gene, J gene, clone size. The D gene is left open where the match is weak. A clone size is listed for some rows: how often the clone was seen (once, few, many), or a class if it is expanded.

CDR3aa: CASSEKAGGDTDTQYF
CDR3nt: TGTGCCAGCAGTGAAAAAGCGGGAGGGGACACAGATACGCAGTATTTT
v_gene: TRBV2
d_gene: TRBD2
j_gene: TRBJ2-3
abundance: -

CDR3aa: CASSYRLAGDQSTGELFF
CDR3nt: TGTGCCAGCAGTTACCGACTAGCGGGAGATCAGTCCACCGGGGAGCTGTTTTTT
v_gene: TRBV11-2
d_gene: TRBD2
j_gene: TRBJ2-2
abundance: few

CDR3aa: CSVTPGQSYEQYF
CDR3nt: TGCAGCGTTACTCCGGGACAGAGCTACGAGCAGTACTTC
v_gene: TRBV29-1
d_gene: TRBD1
j_gene: TRBJ2-7
abundance: -

CDR3aa: CASSTGQGRGYTF
CDR3nt: TGTGCCAGCAGCACGGGACAGGGCCGGGGCTACACCTTC
v_gene: TRBV7-9
d_gene: TRBD1
j_gene: TRBJ1-2
abundance: -

CDR3aa: CASSLTSGRDYEQYF
CDR3nt: TGTGCCAGCAGCTTAACTAGCGGGAGGGACTACGAGCAGTACTTC
v_gene: TRBV11-2
d_gene: TRBD2
j_gene: TRBJ2-7
abundance: -

CDR3aa: CASSHSDRGNTEAFF
CDR3nt: TGTGCCAGCAGCCATTCGGACAGGGGGAACACTGAAGCTTTCTTT
v_gene: TRBV3-1/TRBV3-2
d_gene: TRBD1
j_gene: TRBJ1-1
abundance: -

CDR3aa: CASSPTSGSYEQYF
CDR3nt: TGTGCCAGCAGCCCGACTAGCGGCTCCTACGAGCAGTACTTC
v_gene: TRBV7-3
d_gene: TRBD2
j_gene: TRBJ2-7
abundance: -

CDR3aa: CSAGSGRFGELFF
CDR3nt: TGCAGTGCGGGGAGCGGGAGGTTCGGGGAGCTGTTTTTT
v_gene: TRBV29-1
d_gene: TRBD2
j_gene: TRBJ2-2
abundance: -

CDR3aa: CASTLTSGNYEQYF
CDR3nt: TGTGCCAGCACCCTCACTAGCGGCAACTACGAGCAGTACTTC
v_gene: TRBV7-2
d_gene: TRBD2
j_gene: TRBJ2-7
abundance: few

CDR3aa: CAFPGTSRYGEQYF
CDR3nt: TGTGCCTTCCCCGGGACTAGCCGGTACGGCGAGCAGTACTTC
v_gene: TRBV10-3
d_gene: TRBD2
j_gene: TRBJ2-7
abundance: -

CDR3aa: CASSLSPGTGVYEQYF
CDR3nt: TGTGCCAGCAGTTTATCCCCCGGGACAGGGGTCTACGAGCAGTACTTC
v_gene: TRBV28
d_gene: TRBD1
j_gene: TRBJ2-7
abundance: many

CDR3aa: CASREGTGSYGYTF
CDR3nt: TGCGCCAGCAGAGAGGGGACAGGGAGCTATGGCTACACCTTC
v_gene: TRBV5-1
d_gene: TRBD1
j_gene: TRBJ1-2
abundance: -

CDR3aa: CASSPRPRAYEQYF
CDR3nt: TGTGCCAGCAGCCCCCGCCCCCGAGCCTACGAGCAGTACTTC
v_gene: TRBV11-2
d_gene: -
j_gene: TRBJ2-7
abundance: once

CDR3aa: CASSFTWRAGELFF
CDR3nt: TGTGCCAGCAGCTTTACCTGGAGGGCCGGGGAGCTGTTTTTT
v_gene: TRBV7-2
d_gene: -
j_gene: TRBJ2-2
abundance: few

CDR3aa: CASSLGGAETQYF
CDR3nt: TGTGCCAGCAGCCTGGGGGGGGCGGAGACCCAGTACTTC
v_gene: TRBV3-1/TRBV3-2
d_gene: -
j_gene: TRBJ2-5
abundance: -

CDR3aa: CASSRQGSSSYNEQFF
CDR3nt: TGCGCCAGCAGCCGACAGGGCTCCAGCTCCTACAATGAGCAGTTCTTC
v_gene: TRBV5-1
d_gene: TRBD1
j_gene: TRBJ2-1
abundance: -

CDR3aa: CASSTSSYNEQFF
CDR3nt: TGTGCCAGCAGTACGAGCTCCTACAATGAGCAGTTCTTC
v_gene: TRBV11-3
d_gene: -
j_gene: TRBJ2-1
abundance: -

CDR3aa: CASSLASQETQYF
CDR3nt: TGTGCCAGCAGCTTGGCCAGCCAAGAGACCCAGTACTTC
v_gene: TRBV5-6
d_gene: -
j_gene: TRBJ2-5
abundance: -

CDR3aa: CATSKREDTQYF
CDR3nt: TGTGCCACCAGCAAGAGGGAAGATACGCAGTATTTT
v_gene: TRBV15
d_gene: -
j_gene: TRBJ2-3
abundance: few

CDR3aa: CSVETDRDTEAFF
CDR3nt: TGCAGCGTTGAAACCGACAGGGACACTGAAGCTTTCTTT
v_gene: TRBV29-1
d_gene: TRBD1
j_gene: TRBJ1-1
abundance: -

CDR3aa: CASSFTPGGGASQETQYF
CDR3nt: TGTGCCAGCAGCTTCACCCCGGGGGGTGGGGCCAGCCAAGAGACCCAGTACTTC
v_gene: TRBV7-9
d_gene: TRBD2
j_gene: TRBJ2-5
abundance: -

CDR3aa: CASSPGQISNEKLFF
CDR3nt: TGTGCCAGCAGCCCCGGACAGATATCTAATGAAAAACTGTTTTTT
v_gene: TRBV9
d_gene: -
j_gene: TRBJ1-4
abundance: medium-sized

CDR3aa: CASTTGMGGGIDTQYF
CDR3nt: TGCGCCAGCACAACGGGAATGGGGGGTGGCATAGATACGCAGTATTTT
v_gene: TRBV5-1
d_gene: -
j_gene: TRBJ2-3
abundance: -

CDR3aa: CAWSVSGIEQYF
CDR3nt: TGTGCCTGGAGTGTATCGGGGATCGAGCAGTACTTC
v_gene: TRBV30
d_gene: -
j_gene: TRBJ2-7
abundance: few

CDR3aa: CASPRVVSGSGTGELFF
CDR3nt: TGCGCCAGCCCTAGAGTGGTCAGCGGGAGTGGGACCGGGGAGCTGTTTTTT
v_gene: TRBV10-1
d_gene: TRBD2
j_gene: TRBJ2-2
abundance: -

CDR3aa: CASSESGSGSKYNEQFF
CDR3nt: TGCGCCAGCAGTGAGTCCGGTAGCGGGAGTAAGTACAATGAGCAGTTCTTC
v_gene: TRBV10-1
d_gene: TRBD2
j_gene: TRBJ2-1
abundance: -

CDR3aa: CASSLSTGLGQETQYF
CDR3nt: TGTGCTAGCAGCTTAAGCACAGGGCTAGGGCAAGAGACCCAGTACTTC
v_gene: TRBV7-7
d_gene: -
j_gene: TRBJ2-5
abundance: -

CDR3aa: CASSVTGIIRGYTF
CDR3nt: TGTGCCAGCAGTGTGACAGGGATCATCCGGGGCTACACCTTC
v_gene: TRBV28
d_gene: TRBD1
j_gene: TRBJ1-2
abundance: -

CDR3aa: CASSSRTGVNEQFF
CDR3nt: TGTGCCAGCAGCTCCCGGACAGGGGTAAATGAGCAGTTCTTC
v_gene: TRBV7-8
d_gene: TRBD1
j_gene: TRBJ2-1
abundance: -

CDR3aa: CASSEGTSGPTDTQYF
CDR3nt: TGTGCCAGCAGCGAGGGGACTAGCGGACCGACAGATACGCAGTATTTT
v_gene: TRBV9
d_gene: TRBD2
j_gene: TRBJ2-3
abundance: -

CDR3aa: CASSVAGLAVNTGELFF
CDR3nt: TGTGCCAGCAGCGTAGCTGGCCTAGCAGTGAACACCGGGGAGCTGTTTTTT
v_gene: TRBV9
d_gene: -
j_gene: TRBJ2-2
abundance: -

CDR3aa: CASSFRDRDQETQYF
CDR3nt: TGCGCCAGCAGCTTCCGGGACAGGGACCAAGAGACCCAGTACTTC
v_gene: TRBV4-1
d_gene: TRBD1
j_gene: TRBJ2-5
abundance: -

CDR3aa: CSVEKQGLNYGYTF
CDR3nt: TGCAGCGTTGAAAAACAGGGGCTTAACTATGGCTACACCTTC
v_gene: TRBV29-1
d_gene: TRBD1
j_gene: TRBJ1-2
abundance: -

CDR3aa: CASSTGINQPQHF
CDR3nt: TGTGCCAGCAGCACAGGGATAAATCAGCCCCAGCATTTT
v_gene: TRBV6-5
d_gene: -
j_gene: TRBJ1-5
abundance: -

CDR3aa: CASSFTRQGANIQYF
CDR3nt: TGTGCCAGCAGCTTCACTCGACAGGGGGCGAACATTCAGTACTTC
v_gene: TRBV7-9
d_gene: TRBD1
j_gene: TRBJ2-4
abundance: -

CDR3aa: CASSDTGGHQPQHF
CDR3nt: TGTGCCAGCAGCGACACAGGGGGCCATCAGCCCCAGCATTTT
v_gene: TRBV6-2/TRBV6-3
d_gene: TRBD1
j_gene: TRBJ1-5
abundance: -

CDR3aa: CAISDRVGNSPLHF
CDR3nt: TGTGCCATCAGTGACAGGGTAGGAAATTCACCCCTCCACTTT
v_gene: TRBV10-3
d_gene: -
j_gene: TRBJ1-6
abundance: -

CDR3aa: CASSLRGDRKETQYF
CDR3nt: TGTGCCAGCAGCCTACGGGGAGACCGAAAAGAGACCCAGTACTTC
v_gene: TRBV5-6
d_gene: -
j_gene: TRBJ2-5
abundance: -

CDR3aa: CASSQEHRGRKLFF
CDR3nt: TGCGCCAGCAGCCAAGAGCACAGGGGGCGGAAACTGTTTTTT
v_gene: TRBV4-3
d_gene: TRBD1
j_gene: TRBJ1-4
abundance: -

CDR3aa: CASSPAGQGRNTEAFF
CDR3nt: TGCGCCAGCAGCCCGGCGGGACAGGGGAGAAACACTGAAGCTTTCTTT
v_gene: TRBV5-1
d_gene: TRBD1
j_gene: TRBJ1-1
abundance: -

CDR3aa: CASSLRTGTKNIQYF
CDR3nt: TGTGCCAGCAGCTTGAGGACAGGGACCAAAAACATTCAGTACTTC
v_gene: TRBV5-4
d_gene: TRBD1
j_gene: TRBJ2-4
abundance: -

CDR3aa: CASSLDAGMAYEQYF
CDR3nt: TGTGCCAGCAGCTTAGACGCGGGGATGGCCTACGAGCAGTACTTC
v_gene: TRBV11-2
d_gene: -
j_gene: TRBJ2-7
abundance: -

CDR3aa: CASSLWGRGLDGYTF
CDR3nt: TGTGCCAGCAGTTTATGGGGCAGGGGGCTCGACGGCTACACCTTC
v_gene: TRBV28
d_gene: TRBD1
j_gene: TRBJ1-2
abundance: -